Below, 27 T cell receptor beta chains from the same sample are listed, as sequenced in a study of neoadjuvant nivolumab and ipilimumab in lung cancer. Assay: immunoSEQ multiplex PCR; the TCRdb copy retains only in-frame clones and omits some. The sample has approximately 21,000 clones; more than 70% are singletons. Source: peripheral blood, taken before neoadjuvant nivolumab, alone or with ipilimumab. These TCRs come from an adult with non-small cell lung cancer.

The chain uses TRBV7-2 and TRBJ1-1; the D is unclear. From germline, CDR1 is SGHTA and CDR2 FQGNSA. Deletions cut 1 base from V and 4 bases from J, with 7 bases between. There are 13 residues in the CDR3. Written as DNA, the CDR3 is TGTGCCAGCAGCTTAGTCCCCGGCACTGAAGCTTTCTTT. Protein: CASSLVPGTEAFF.

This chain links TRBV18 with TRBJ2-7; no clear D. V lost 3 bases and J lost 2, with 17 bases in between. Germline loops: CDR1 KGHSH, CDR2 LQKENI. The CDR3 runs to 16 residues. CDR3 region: CASSPELGLGTYEQYF. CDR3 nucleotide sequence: TGTGCCAGCTCACCGGAGTTGGGGTTGGGGACCTACGAGCAGTACTTC.

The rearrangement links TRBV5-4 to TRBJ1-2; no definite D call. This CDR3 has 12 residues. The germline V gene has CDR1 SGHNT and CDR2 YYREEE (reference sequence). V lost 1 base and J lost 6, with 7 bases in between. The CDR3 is CASSLLLNGYTF. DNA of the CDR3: TGTGCCAGCAGCTTGTTACTGAATGGCTACACCTTC.

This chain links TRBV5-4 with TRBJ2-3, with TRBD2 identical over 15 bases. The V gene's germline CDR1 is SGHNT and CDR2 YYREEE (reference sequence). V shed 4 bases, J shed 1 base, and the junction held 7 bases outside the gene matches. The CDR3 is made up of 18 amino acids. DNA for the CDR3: TGTGCCAGCAGCCCGGGACTAGCGGGAGGATGGGGCACAGATACGCAGTATTTT. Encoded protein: CASSPGLAGGWGTDTQYF.

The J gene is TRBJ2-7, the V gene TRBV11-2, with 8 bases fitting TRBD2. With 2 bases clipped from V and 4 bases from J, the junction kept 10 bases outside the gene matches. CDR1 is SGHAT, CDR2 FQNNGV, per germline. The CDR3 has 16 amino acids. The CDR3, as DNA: TGTGCCAGCAGCTTAATGTCCAGCGGGAGTCCGTACGAGCAGTACTTC. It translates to CASSLMSSGSPYEQYF.

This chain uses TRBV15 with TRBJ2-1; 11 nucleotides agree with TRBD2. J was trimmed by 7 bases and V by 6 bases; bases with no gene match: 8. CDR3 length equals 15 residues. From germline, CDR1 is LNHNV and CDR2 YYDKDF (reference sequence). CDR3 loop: CATRPTSGRSNEQFF. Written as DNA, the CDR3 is TGTGCCACCAGACCTACTAGCGGGAGATCGAATGAGCAGTTCTTC.

The CDR3 reads CASSQDGRVAEAFF. Written as DNA, the CDR3 is TGCGCCAGCAGCCAAGATGGAAGGGTAGCTGAAGCTTTCTTT. This rearrangement joins TRBV4-3 to TRBJ1-1; no clear D gene. The V gene's germline CDR1 is LGHNA and CDR2 YSLEER. CDR3 length equals 14 residues. Trimming left V 0 bases short and J 6 bases short, with 11 bases between.

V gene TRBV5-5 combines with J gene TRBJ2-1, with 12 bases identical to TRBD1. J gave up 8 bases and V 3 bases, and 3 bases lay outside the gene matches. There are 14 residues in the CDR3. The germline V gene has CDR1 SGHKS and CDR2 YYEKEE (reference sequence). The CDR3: CASSSGTGGYEQFF. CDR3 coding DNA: TGTGCCAGCAGCTCCGGGACAGGGGGCTATGAGCAGTTCTTC. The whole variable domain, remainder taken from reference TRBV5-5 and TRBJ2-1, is DAGVTQSPTHLIKTRGQQVTLRCSPISGHKSVSWYQQVLGQGPQFIFQYYEKEERGRGNFPDRFSARQFPNYSSELNVNALLLGDSALYLCASSSGTGGYEQFFGPGTRLTVL.

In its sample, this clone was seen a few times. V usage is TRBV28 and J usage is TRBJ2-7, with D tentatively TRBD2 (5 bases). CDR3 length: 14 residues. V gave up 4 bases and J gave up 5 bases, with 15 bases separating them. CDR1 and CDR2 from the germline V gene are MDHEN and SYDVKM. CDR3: CASSYAGDYDEQYF. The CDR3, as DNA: TGTGCCAGCAGTTATGCCGGGGATTACGACGAGCAGTACTTC.

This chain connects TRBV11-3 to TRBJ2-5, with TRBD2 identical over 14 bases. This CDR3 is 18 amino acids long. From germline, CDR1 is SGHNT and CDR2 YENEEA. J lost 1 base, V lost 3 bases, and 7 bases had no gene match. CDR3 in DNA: TGTGCCAGCAGCTTTATTCTGGGACTAGCGGGAGTCCAAGAGACCCAGTACTTC. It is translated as CASSFILGLAGVQETQYF.

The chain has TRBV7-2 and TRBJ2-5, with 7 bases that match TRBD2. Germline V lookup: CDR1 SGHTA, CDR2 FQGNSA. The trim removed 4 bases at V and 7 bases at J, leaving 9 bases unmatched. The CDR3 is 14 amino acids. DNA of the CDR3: TGTGCCAGCAGCTCAAGCCCCAGGGAGGGGACCCAGTACTTC. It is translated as CASSSSPREGTQYF.

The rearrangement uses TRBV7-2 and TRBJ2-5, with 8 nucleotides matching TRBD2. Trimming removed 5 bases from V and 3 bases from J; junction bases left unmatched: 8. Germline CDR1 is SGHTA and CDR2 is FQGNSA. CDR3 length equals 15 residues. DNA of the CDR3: TGTGCCAGCAGCCTTATGGGGCGGGGGGAAGAGACCCAGTACTTC. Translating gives CASSLMGRGEETQYF.

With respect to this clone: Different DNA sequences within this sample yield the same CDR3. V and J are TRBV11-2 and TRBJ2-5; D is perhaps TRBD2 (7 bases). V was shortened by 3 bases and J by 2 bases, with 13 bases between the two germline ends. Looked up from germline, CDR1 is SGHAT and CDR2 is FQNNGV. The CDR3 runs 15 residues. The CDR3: CASSLLGGGQETQYF. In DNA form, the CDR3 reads TGTGCCAGCAGCTTGTTAGGGGGAGGGCAAGAGACCCAGTACTTC.

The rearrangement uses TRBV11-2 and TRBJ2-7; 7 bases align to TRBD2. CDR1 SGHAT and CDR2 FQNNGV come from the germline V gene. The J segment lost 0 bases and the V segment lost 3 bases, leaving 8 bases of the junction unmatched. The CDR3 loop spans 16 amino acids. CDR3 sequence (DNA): TGTGCCAGCAGCTTCCCCGGGGGGATGATCTCCTACGAGCAGTACTTC. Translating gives CASSFPGGMISYEQYF. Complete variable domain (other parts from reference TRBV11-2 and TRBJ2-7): EAGVAQSPRYKIIEKRQSVAFWCNPISGHATLYWYQQILGQGPKLLIQFQNNGVVDDSQLPKDRFSAERLKGVDSTLKIQPAKLEDSAVYLCASSFPGGMISYEQYFGPGTRLTVT.

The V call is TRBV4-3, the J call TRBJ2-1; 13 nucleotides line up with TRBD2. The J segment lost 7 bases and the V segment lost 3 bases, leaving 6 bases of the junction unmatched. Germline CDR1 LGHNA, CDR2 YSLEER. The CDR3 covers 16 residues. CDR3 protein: CASSHILAGGGNEQFF. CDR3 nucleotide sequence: TGCGCCAGCAGCCACATACTAGCGGGAGGGGGAAATGAGCAGTTCTTC.

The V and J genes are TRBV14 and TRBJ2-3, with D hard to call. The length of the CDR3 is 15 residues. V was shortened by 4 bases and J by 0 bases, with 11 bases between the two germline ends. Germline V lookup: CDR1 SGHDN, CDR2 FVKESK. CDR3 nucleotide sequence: TGTGCCAGCAGCCCCCAATTGGGAAGCACAGATACGCAGTATTTT. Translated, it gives CASSPQLGSTDTQYF.

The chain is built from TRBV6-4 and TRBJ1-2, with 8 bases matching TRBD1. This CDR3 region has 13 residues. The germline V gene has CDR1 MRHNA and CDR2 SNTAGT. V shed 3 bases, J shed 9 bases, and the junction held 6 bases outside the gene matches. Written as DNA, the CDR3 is TGTGCCAGCAGTGAACCCGGGACAGGTAGCTACACCTTC. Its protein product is CASSEPGTGSYTF.

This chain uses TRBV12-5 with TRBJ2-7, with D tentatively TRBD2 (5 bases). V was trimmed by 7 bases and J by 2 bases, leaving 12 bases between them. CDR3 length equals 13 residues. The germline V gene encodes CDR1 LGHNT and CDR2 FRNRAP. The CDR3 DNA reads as TGTGCTAGTGCCGACTATTCCCCCTACGAGCAGTACTTC. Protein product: CASADYSPYEQYF.

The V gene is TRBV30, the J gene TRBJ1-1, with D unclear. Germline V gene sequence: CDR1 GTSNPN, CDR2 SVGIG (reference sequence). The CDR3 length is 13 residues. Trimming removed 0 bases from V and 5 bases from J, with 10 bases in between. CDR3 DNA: TGTGCCTGGAGTGTAGGTCTGGGAACTGAAGCTTTCTTT. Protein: CAWSVGLGTEAFF.

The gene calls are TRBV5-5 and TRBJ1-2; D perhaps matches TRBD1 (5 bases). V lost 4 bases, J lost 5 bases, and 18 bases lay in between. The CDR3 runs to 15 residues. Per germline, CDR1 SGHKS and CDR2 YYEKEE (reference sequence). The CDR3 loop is CASSLPSGTAYGYTF. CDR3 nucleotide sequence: TGTGCCAGCAGCCTCCCTTCCGGGACGGCTTATGGCTACACCTTC.

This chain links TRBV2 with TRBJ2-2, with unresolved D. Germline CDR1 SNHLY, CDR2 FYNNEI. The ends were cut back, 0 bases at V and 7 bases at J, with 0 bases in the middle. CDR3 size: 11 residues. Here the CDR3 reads CASSEAGELFF. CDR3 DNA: TGTGCCAGCAGTGAAGCCGGGGAGCTGTTTTTT.

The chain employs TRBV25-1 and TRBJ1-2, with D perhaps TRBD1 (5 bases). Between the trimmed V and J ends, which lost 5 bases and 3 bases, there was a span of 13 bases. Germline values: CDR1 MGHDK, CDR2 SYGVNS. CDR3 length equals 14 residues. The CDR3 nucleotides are TGTGCCAGCAGTCCCTTGACAGCCTACTATGGCTACACCTTC. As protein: CASSPLTAYYGYTF.

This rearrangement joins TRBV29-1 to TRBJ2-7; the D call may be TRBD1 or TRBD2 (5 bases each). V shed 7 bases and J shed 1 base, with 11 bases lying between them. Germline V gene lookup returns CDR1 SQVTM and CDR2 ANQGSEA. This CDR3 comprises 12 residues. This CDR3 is CSAGRHSYEQYF. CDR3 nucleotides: TGCAGCGCGGGACGCCATTCCTACGAGCAGTACTTC.

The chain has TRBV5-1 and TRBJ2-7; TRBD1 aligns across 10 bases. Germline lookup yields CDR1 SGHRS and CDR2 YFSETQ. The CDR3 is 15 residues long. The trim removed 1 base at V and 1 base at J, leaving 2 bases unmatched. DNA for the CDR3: TGCGCCAGCAGCTTGATGGGACAGGGGTCCTACGAGCAGTACTTC. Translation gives CASSLMGQGSYEQYF.

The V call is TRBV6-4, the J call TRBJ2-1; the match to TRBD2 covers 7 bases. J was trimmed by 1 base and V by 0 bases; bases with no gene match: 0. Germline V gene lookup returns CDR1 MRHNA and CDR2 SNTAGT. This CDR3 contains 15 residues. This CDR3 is CASSDSAGSYNEQFF. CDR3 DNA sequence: TGTGCCAGCAGTGACTCAGCGGGATCCTACAATGAGCAGTTCTTC.

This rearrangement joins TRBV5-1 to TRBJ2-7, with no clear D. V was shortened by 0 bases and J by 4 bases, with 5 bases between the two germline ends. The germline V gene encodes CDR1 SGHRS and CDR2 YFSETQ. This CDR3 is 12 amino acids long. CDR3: CASSLEGYEQYF. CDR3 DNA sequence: TGCGCCAGCAGCTTGGAAGGGTACGAGCAGTACTTC.

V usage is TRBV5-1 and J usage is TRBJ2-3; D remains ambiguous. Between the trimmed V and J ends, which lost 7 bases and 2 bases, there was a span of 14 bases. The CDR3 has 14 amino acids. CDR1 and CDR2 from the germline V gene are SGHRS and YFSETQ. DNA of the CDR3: TGCGCCAGCCGGCCCCCTTTCTCCACAGATACGCAGTATTTT. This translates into CASRPPFSTDTQYF.